These T cell receptor beta chains were read from a single sample in a study of shared clonotypes between healthy human individuals. The method was immunoSEQ multiplex PCR; TCRdb's version includes in-frame clones alone and lacks a portion of them. The sample lists around 340,000 clones; about 70% were seen once. Sample: memory CD4+ T cells sorted from blood. The receptors were gathered from a man aged 25-40 years in good health. CDR3s include the opening cysteine and the closing phenylalanine or tryptophan. D genes are given only for firm matches. Only some rows state a clone size, as once, few, many or a class for expanded clones.

clone_size,j_call,d_call,v_call,cdr3_nt,cdr3_aa
NA,TRBJ2-2,NA,TRBV10-3,TGTGCCGCCGGAACCGGGGAGCTGTTTTTT,CAAGTGELFF
NA,TRBJ1-2,NA,TRBV5-1,TGCGCCAGCAGCACTCCCGGGTCAAACTATGGCTACACCTTC,CASSTPGSNYGYTF
NA,TRBJ2-3,NA,TRBV6-6,TGTGCCAGCAGTTACCCCGGGGCCGGTAGAACAGATACGCAGTATTTT,CASSYPGAGRTDTQYF
few,TRBJ2-1,NA,TRBV7-8,TGTGCCAGCAGCTTAGGGTCAAGAGCTTCAGGGGGGTCCTACAATGAGCAGTTCTTC,CASSLGSRASGGSYNEQFF
NA,TRBJ2-7,TRBD1,TRBV14,TGTGCCAGCAGCCCTGGGACAGCCGCCTACGAGCAGTACTTC,CASSPGTAAYEQYF
few,TRBJ2-7,TRBD2,TRBV5-1,TGCGCCAGCAGCACTGGACTAGCGGGAGTCGAGCAGTACTTC,CASSTGLAGVEQYF
NA,TRBJ2-7,NA,TRBV19,TGTGCCAGCCCGGCCGGGGTCTACGAGCAGTACTTC,CASPAGVYEQYF
NA,TRBJ2-5,NA,TRBV28,TGTGCCAGCAGTTCGGCCGGCCAAGAGACCCAGTACTTC,CASSSAGQETQYF
NA,TRBJ2-2,TRBD2,TRBV5-1,TGCGCCAGCAGCGGACTAGCGGGAGTAGCCGGGGAGCTGTTTTTT,CASSGLAGVAGELFF
NA,TRBJ2-2,TRBD1,TRBV5-1,TGCGCCAGCAGCGCCTCCGGGACAGGGGGGACCGGGGAGCTGTTTTTT,CASSASGTGGTGELFF
few,TRBJ2-5,TRBD2,TRBV7-7,TGTGCCAGCAGCCCGGGGGGGGGTAGCGGGATAAAGACCCAGTACTTC,CASSPGGGSGIKTQYF
NA,TRBJ2-2,NA,TRBV4-3,TGCGCCAGCAGCCAAGATTTACAGGGTGAGGCACCGGTCGAGCTGTTTTTT,CASSQDLQGEAPVELFF
NA,TRBJ1-2,TRBD1,TRBV6-1,TGTGCCAGCAGTGAAGCGGGGACAGGGGGCACGGGCTACACCTTC,CASSEAGTGGTGYTF
NA,TRBJ2-3,TRBD2,TRBV5-1,TGCGCCAGCAGCTCGGGAGGGCAAGATACGCAGTATTTT,CASSSGGQDTQYF
NA,TRBJ2-1,NA,TRBV7-2,TGTGCCAGCAGCTCGGACTGGAGGAATGAGCAGTTCTTC,CASSSDWRNEQFF
NA,TRBJ2-3,NA,TRBV5-1,TGCGCCAGCAGCCTGCCGGCCCCCCGTGGCGCAGATACGCAGTATTTT,CASSLPAPRGADTQYF
NA,TRBJ2-7,NA,TRBV5-5,TGTGCCAGCAGCCAAGGTGTGGTGGGTCATTACTTC,CASSQGVVGHYF
few,TRBJ1-1,NA,TRBV29-1,TGCAGCGTTGAAGAGCAGGGGAACACTGAAGCTTTCTTT,CSVEEQGNTEAFF
NA,TRBJ1-1,TRBD1,TRBV5-4,TGTGCCAGCAGCAGTCCGGACAGGGACACTGAAGCTTTCTTT,CASSSPDRDTEAFF
NA,TRBJ2-5,NA,TRBV5-1,TGCGCCAGCAGCCTGGGGGTAGAAGAGACCCAGTACTTC,CASSLGVEETQYF
NA,TRBJ1-5,NA,TRBV7-2,TGTGCCAGCAGCTTAGATCCCCGTTTCCCGCATTTT,CASSLDPRFPHF
NA,TRBJ2-3,TRBD2,TRBV28,TGTGCCAGCAACACGGGAGGGACGTATACGCAGTATTTT,CASNTGGTYTQYF
NA,TRBJ2-2,NA,TRBV7-9,TGTGCCAGCAGCGTCGACTCTGACACCGGGGAGCTGTTTTTT,CASSVDSDTGELFF
NA,TRBJ2-7,TRBD1,TRBV28,TGTGCCAGCAGTTATTTCTATTCCGGGACAGGCTACTCCTACGAGCAGTACTTC,CASSYFYSGTGYSYEQYF
NA,TRBJ2-6,TRBD1,TRBV5-1,TGCGCCAGCAGCATCAACCCCGGGACAGGGTTTGGTGGGGCCAACGTCCTGACTTTC,CASSINPGTGFGGANVLTF
NA,TRBJ1-1,NA,TRBV11-2,TGTGCCAGCAGCTTAAGGTTCGGGACAAAGAACACTGAAGCTTTCTTT,CASSLRFGTKNTEAFF
NA,TRBJ2-7,NA,TRBV10-1,TGCGCCAGCAGTGAGTCGCAGGACCCCTACGAGCAGTACTTC,CASSESQDPYEQYF
NA,TRBJ2-1,NA,TRBV2,TGTGCCAGCAGTGAACGTGTGGTAGGGAATGAGCAGTTCTTC,CASSERVVGNEQFF
NA,TRBJ1-3,NA,TRBV5-5,TGTGCCAGCAGCTTGCAGGGCCTCTCTGGAAACACCATATATTTT,CASSLQGLSGNTIYF
few,TRBJ1-1,NA,TRBV10-2,TGCGCCAGCAGTTGGGACAATGAAGCTTTCTTT,CASSWDNEAFF
NA,TRBJ2-2,NA,TRBV18,TGTGCCAGCTCACCAGTAGCGATTAACACCGGGGAGCTGTTTTTT,CASSPVAINTGELFF
NA,TRBJ2-1,NA,TRBV28,TGTGCCAGCAGTCAAACACTCGGCTCCTACAATGAGCAGTTCTTC,CASSQTLGSYNEQFF
NA,TRBJ1-3,TRBD1,TRBV5-1,TGCGCCAGCAGCTGGGACAGTGGAAACACCATATATTTT,CASSWDSGNTIYF
NA,TRBJ1-4,NA,TRBV6-1,TGTGCCAGCAGTGAAGCGGTGGGGGCAGGAGAAAAACTGTTTTTT,CASSEAVGAGEKLFF
NA,TRBJ1-6,TRBD1,TRBV7-9,TGTGCCAGCAGCTTACAAAGGGGGCACTCACCCCTCCACTTT,CASSLQRGHSPLHF
NA,TRBJ2-1,NA,TRBV19,TGTGCCAGTAGTAAAGGACTGAGAAACAATGAGCAGTTCTTC,CASSKGLRNNEQFF
few,TRBJ2-7,TRBD2,TRBV18,TGTGCCAGCTCACCAGGAGCGGGAGAGGGCGAGCAGTACTTC,CASSPGAGEGEQYF
NA,TRBJ2-1,TRBD2,TRBV5-6,TGTGCCAGCAGCTTGTCGACTAGCGGGACGAGCTCCTACAATGAGCAGTTCTTC,CASSLSTSGTSSYNEQFF
NA,TRBJ2-1,NA,TRBV28,TGTGCCAGCAAACGGCTAGACTACAATGAGCAGTTCTTC,CASKRLDYNEQFF
NA,TRBJ1-3,NA,TRBV18,TGTGCCAGCTCACTGCAGGGTGCAGGAAACACCATATATTTT,CASSLQGAGNTIYF